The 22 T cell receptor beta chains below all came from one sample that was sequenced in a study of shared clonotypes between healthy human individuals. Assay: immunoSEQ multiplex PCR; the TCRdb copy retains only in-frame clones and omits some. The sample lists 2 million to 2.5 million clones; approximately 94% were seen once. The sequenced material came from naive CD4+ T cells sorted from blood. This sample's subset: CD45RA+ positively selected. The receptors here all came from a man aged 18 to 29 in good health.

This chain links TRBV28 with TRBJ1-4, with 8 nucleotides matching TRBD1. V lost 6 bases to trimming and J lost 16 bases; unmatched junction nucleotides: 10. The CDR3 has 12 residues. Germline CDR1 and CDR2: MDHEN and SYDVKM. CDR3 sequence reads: CASSRGQGVTFF. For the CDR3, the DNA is TGTGCCAGCAGCCGAGGACAGGGCGTTACGTTTTTT.

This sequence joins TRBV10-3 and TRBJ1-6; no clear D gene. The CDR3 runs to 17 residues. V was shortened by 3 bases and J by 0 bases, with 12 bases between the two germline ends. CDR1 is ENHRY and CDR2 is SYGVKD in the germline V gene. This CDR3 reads CAISDPAKSSYNSPLHF. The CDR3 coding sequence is TGTGCCATCAGTGACCCTGCAAAGAGCTCCTATAATTCACCCCTCCACTTT.

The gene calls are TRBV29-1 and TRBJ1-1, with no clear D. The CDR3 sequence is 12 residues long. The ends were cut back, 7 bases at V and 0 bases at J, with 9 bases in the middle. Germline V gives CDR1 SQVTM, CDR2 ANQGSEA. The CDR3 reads CSGSYMNTEAFF. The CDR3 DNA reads TGCAGCGGGAGTTACATGAACACTGAAGCTTTCTTT.

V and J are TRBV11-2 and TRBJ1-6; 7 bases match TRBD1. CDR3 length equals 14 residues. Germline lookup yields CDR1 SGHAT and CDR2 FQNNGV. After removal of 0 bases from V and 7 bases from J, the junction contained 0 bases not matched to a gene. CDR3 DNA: TGTGCCAGCAGCTTAGAACAGGGGAATTCACCCCTCCACTTT. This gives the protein CASSLEQGNSPLHF.

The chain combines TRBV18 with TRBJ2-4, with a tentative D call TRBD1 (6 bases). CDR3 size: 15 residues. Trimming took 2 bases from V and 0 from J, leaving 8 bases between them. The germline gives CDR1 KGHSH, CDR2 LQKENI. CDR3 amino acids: CASSPEGVAKNIQYF. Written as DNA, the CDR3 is TGTGCCAGCTCACCAGAGGGGGTAGCCAAAAACATTCAGTACTTC.

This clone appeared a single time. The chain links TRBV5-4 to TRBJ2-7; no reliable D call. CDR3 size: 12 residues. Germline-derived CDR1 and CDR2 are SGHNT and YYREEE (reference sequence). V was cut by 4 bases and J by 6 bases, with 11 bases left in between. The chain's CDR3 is CASSAVAREQYF. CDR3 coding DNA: TGTGCCAGCAGCGCCGTTGCTCGCGAGCAGTACTTC.

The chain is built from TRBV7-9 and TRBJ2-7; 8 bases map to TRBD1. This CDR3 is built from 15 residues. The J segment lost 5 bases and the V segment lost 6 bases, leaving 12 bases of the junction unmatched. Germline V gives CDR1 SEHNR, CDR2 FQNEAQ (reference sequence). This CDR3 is CASSFGQGEGHEQYF. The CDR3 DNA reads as TGTGCCAGCAGTTTCGGACAGGGCGAGGGACACGAGCAGTACTTC.

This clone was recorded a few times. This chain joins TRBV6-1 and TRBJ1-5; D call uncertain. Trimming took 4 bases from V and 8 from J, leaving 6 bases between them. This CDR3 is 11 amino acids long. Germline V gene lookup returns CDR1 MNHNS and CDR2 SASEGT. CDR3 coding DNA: TGTGCCAGCAGTGGGAACGAGCCCCAGCATTTT. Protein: CASSGNEPQHF.

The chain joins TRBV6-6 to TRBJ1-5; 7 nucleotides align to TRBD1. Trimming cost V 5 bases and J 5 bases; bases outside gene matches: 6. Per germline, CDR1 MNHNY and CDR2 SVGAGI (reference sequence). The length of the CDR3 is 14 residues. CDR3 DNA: TGTGCCAGCAGTCCACAGGGGAGGTATCAGCCCCAGCATTTT. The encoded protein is CASSPQGRYQPQHF.

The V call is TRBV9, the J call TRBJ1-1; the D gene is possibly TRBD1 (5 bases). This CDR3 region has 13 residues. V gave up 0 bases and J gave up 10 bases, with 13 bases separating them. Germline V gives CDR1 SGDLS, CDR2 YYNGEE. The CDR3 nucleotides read TGTGCCAGCAGCGTAGAGTCGGGGGTGAGAGCTTTCTTT. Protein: CASSVESGVRAFF.

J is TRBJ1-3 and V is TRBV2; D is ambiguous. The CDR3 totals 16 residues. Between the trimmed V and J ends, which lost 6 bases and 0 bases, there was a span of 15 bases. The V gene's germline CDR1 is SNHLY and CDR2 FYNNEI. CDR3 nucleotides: TGTGCCAGCAGCCGTTCGTGGGGTTCCTCTGGAAACACCATATATTTT. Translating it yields CASSRSWGSSGNTIYF.

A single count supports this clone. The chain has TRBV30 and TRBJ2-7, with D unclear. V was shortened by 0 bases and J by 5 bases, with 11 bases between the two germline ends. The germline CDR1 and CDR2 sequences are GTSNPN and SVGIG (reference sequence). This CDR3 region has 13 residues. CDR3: CAWSVRSGNEQYF. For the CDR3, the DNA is TGTGCCTGGAGTGTACGAAGTGGAAACGAGCAGTACTTC.

CDR3 sequence (DNA): TGTGCCAGCAGAGACCCACGCCAAGAGACCCAGTACTTC. It is translated as CASRDPRQETQYF. The chain links TRBV21-1 to TRBJ2-5. TRBV21-1 is designated a pseudogene. The CDR3 contains 13 residues.

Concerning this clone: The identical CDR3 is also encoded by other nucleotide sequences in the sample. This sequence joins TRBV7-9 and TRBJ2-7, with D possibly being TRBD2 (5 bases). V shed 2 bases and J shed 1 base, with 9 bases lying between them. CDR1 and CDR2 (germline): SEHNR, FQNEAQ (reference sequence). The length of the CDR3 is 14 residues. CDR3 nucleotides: TGTGCCAGCAGCTTAACGGGGTCGTCCTACGAGCAGTACTTC. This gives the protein CASSLTGSSYEQYF.

The CDR3 protein is CASSTGQMAYEQYF. CDR3 bases: TGCGCCAGCAGCACCGGACAGATGGCCTACGAGCAGTACTTC. The rearrangement joins TRBV5-1 to TRBJ2-7; tentative D call: TRBD1 (6 bases). The CDR3 spans 14 residues. Per the germline V gene, CDR1 is SGHRS and CDR2 is YFSETQ. Trimming pared 4 bases from V and 2 bases from J, leaving 13 bases between. Using reference TRBV5-1 and TRBJ2-7 for the parts outside the CDR3, the full variable domain is KAGVTQTPRYLIKTRGQQVTLSCSPISGHRSVSWYQQTPGQGLQFLFEYFSETQRNKGNFPGRFSGRQFSNSRSEMNVSTLELGDSALYLCASSTGQMAYEQYFGPGTRLTVT.

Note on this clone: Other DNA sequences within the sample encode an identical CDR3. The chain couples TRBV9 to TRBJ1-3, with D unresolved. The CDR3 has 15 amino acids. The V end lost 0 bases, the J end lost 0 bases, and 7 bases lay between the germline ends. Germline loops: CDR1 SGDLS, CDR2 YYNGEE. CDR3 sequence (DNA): TGTGCCAGCAGCGTAGGTGGGGTCTCTGGAAACACCATATATTTT. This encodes CASSVGGVSGNTIYF.

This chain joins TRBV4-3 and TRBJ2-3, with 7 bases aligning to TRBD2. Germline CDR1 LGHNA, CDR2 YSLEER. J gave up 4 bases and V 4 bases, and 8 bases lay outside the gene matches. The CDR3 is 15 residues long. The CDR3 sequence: CASSRRTSDADTQYF. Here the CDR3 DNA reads TGCGCCAGCAGCCGCCGGACTAGTGACGCAGATACGCAGTATTTT.

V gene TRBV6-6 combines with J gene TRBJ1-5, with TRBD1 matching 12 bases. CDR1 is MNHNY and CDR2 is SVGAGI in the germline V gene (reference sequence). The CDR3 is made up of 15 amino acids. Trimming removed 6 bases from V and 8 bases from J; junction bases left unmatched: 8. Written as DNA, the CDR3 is TGTGCCAGCAGCAGTGGGACAGGGGGCATCAAGCCCCAGCATTTT. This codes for CASSSGTGGIKPQHF.

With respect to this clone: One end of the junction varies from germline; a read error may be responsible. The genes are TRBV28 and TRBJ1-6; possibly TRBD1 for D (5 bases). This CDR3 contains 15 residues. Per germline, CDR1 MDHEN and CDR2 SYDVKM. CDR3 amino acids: CASSSGDSNNSPLHF. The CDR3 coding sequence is TGTGCCAGCAGTTCTGGGGACTCCAATAATTCACCCCTCCACTTT.

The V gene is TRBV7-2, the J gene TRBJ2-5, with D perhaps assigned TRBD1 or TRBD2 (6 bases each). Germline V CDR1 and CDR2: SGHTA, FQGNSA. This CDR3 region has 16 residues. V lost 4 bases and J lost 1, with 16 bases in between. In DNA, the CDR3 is TGTGCCAGCAGCTCCCAAGGGGGGTTGGTCCAAGAGACCCAGTACTTC. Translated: CASSSQGGLVQETQYF. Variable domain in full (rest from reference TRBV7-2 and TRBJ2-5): GAGVSQSPSNKVTEKGKDVELRCDPISGHTALYWYRQSLGQGLEFLIYFQGNSAPDKSGLPSDRFSAERTGGSVSTLTIQRTQQEDSAVYLCASSSQGGLVQETQYFGPGTRLLVL.

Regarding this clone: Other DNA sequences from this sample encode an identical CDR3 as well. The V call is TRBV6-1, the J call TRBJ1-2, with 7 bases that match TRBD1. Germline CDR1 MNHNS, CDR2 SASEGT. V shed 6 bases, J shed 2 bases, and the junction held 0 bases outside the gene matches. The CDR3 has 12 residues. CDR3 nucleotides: TGTGCCAGCAGGACAGGGAACTATGGCTACACCTTC. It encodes CASRTGNYGYTF.

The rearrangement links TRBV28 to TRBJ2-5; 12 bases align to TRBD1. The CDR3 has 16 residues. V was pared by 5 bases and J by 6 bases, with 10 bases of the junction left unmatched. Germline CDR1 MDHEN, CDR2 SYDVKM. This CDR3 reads CASSETGTGGWKTQYF. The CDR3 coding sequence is TGTGCCAGCAGTGAAACCGGGACAGGGGGCTGGAAGACCCAGTACTTC.